The sequence of this TCR beta chain was determined in a study of beta chain features in type 1 diabetes. This CDR3 has 15 residues. Trimming pared 6 bases from V and 4 bases from J, leaving 18 bases between. Germline V gives CDR1 MNHEY, CDR2 SMNVEV (reference sequence). Isolated RNA was reverse transcribed in full, so expressed TCRB transcripts were sequenced. Repertoires were generated with immunoSEQ multiplex PCR, while TCRdb's copy carries only in-frame clones and drops some. The profile shows more than 300,000 clones, about 15% of them singletons. This TCR came from a woman under 30 in good health. Specimen: naive CD4+ T cells from blood. The chain employs TRBV27 and TRBJ1-1; D ambiguous. The CDR3 here is CASRPGVGDVTEAFF. The CDR3 coding sequence is TGTGCCAGCAGGCCTGGGGTCGGGGATGTCACTGAAGCTTTCTTT.